This T cell receptor (beta chain) was identified during a study of T cells in Graves' hyperthyroidism and ophthalmopathy. Study observations and caveats: Most thyroid clonotypes expanded above 0.001 were also detected in blood. The model made its ophthalmopathy prediction, and onset followed a median about 6.8 months later.

Using RNA transcripts as the source, TCR beta CDR3 regions were amplified. The TCR CDR3 first-round RT-PCR relied on the HTBI primer set. In TCRdb, the multiplex PCR reads were re-called with MiXCR into one record per CDR3 protein. This sample carries 50,000 to 55,000 distinct CDR3 sequences, over 40% of them seen once, and the ten largest clones take roughly 9.1%. CDR3 length equals 15 residues. V was clipped by 5 bases and J by 5 bases, with 13 bases between them. The V gene's germline CDR1 is ENHRY and CDR2 SYGVKD. Of note for this clonotype: The antigen remains unidentified. Since a much larger clone is just one base distant, this may be a read error.

This sequence was found in a woman aged 50 to 60 with Graves' ophthalmopathy. Sequenced sample: blood. The rearrangement joins TRBV10-3 to TRBJ1-6; D gene unclear. For the CDR3, the DNA is TGTGCCATCAGTTTCCGTCGGGGTGATAATTCACCCCTCCACTTT. Translation gives CAISFRRGDNSPLHF.